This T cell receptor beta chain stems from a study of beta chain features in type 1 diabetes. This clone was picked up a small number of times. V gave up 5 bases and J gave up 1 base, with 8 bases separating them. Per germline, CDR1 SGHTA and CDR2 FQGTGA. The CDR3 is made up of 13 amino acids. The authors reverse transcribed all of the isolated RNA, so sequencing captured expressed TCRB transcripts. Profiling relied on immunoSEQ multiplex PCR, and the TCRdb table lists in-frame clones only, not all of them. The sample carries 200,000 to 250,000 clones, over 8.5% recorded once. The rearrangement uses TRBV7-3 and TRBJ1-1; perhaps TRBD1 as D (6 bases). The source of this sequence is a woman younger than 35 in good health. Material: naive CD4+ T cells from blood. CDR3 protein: CASSLDRNTEAFF. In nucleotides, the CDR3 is TGTGCCAGCAGCCTGGACAGGAACACTGAAGCTTTCTTT.